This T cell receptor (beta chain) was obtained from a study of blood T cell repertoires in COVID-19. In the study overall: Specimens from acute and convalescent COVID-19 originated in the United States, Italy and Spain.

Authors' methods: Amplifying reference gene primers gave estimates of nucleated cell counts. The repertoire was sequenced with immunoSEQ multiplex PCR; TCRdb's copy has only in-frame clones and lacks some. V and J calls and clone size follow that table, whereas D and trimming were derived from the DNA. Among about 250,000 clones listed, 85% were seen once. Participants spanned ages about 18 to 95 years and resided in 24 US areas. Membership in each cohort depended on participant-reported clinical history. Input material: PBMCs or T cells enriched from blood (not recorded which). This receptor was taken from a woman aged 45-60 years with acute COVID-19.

As DNA, the CDR3 is TGTGCCAGCAGTTTCCCGATTAGCGGGGACGGGGATACGCAGTATTTT. This translates into CASSFPISGDGDTQYF. The rearrangement uses TRBV6-5 and TRBJ2-3; TRBD2 aligns across 8 bases. Germline CDR1 reads MNHEY; CDR2 reads SVGAGI. This CDR3 spans 16 amino acids. The trim removed 4 bases at V and 6 bases at J, leaving 12 bases unmatched.